This TCR beta chain was identified during a study of cytomegalovirus exposure and HLA in healthy donors. The study ran its PCR with 60 Vbeta and 13 Jbeta primers. Per the study methods: The count from a later analysis was 79 million or so unique TCR beta chains, some 12 million of them shared. Generated by immunoSEQ multiplex PCR, the TCRdb table keeps only in-frame clones and is missing some. V, J and clone size are taken as reported in that table, and D and trimming were inferred from the DNA itself. Among some 150,000 clones, approximately 9% were seen once, and the ten largest hold 6.5% to 9%. Germline values: CDR1 MNHNY, CDR2 SVGAGI (reference sequence). Unmatched junction bases numbered 6, after V lost 6 bases and J lost 0 bases. This CDR3 is built from 15 residues.

This TCR was recovered from a woman in her thirties or forties in good health and CMV-seropositive. The sequencing input was PBMCs. V and J are TRBV6-6 and TRBJ2-7; 9 nucleotides agree with TRBD2. Here the CDR3 DNA reads TGTGCCAGCAGCCGGCGGGGGGGGAGCTCCTACGAGCAGTACTTC. Amino acids: CASSRRGGSSYEQYF.